This TCR beta chain was profiled in a study of cytomegalovirus exposure and HLA in healthy donors. Study as a whole: Among several hundred genotyped donors, around 80% fell in the Caucasian-associated ancestry cluster. Study-level results: Segments of the TCR beta V type were, in most cases, productive about 87% or about 30% of the time in an earlier analysis. V- and J-gene trimming in TCR beta was tied to a missense DCLRE1C variant by an analysis performed later.

Primers: 60 Vbeta forward and 13 Jbeta reverse. Assay: immunoSEQ multiplex PCR; the TCRdb copy retains only in-frame clones and omits some. The sample has some 90,000 clones, roughly 73% seen once; the top ten hold approximately 4.8%. The donors comprised healthy bone marrow donors. Worth noting for this clone: Its cognate antigen is unknown.

Germline loops: CDR1 MNHNS, CDR2 SASEGT. The CDR3 contains 14 residues. V was clipped by 3 bases and J by 2 bases, with 10 bases between them. The source of this sequence is a male donor in good health and CMV-seropositive. The chain combines TRBV6-1 with TRBJ1-2; a weak D match, TRBD1 (6 bases). Source material: PBMCs. Written as DNA, the CDR3 is TGTGCCAGCAGTGATGGGGGCACCAACTATGGCTACACCTTC. Translated, it gives CASSDGGTNYGYTF.